Presented here are 10 T cell receptor beta chains from one specimen sequenced in a study of T-cell reconstitution after alpha-beta-depleted transplantation in children. Unique molecular identifiers were incorporated when the TCRbeta library was constructed. TCRdb reprocessed the PCR reads with MiXCR, giving one entry per CDR3 protein. The profile shows a few hundred thousand distinct CDR3 sequences, roughly 9% of them singletons. The input for sequencing was PBMCs from the stem cell graft donor, taken from the stem cell graft. All receptors come from a human donor who donated a stem cell graft to a child with acute lymphoblastic leukemia.

In its sample, this clonotype was seen many times. The chain links TRBV5-1 to TRBJ2-2; 11 bases align to TRBD2. CDR1 and CDR2 (germline): SGHRS, YFSETQ. The CDR3 sequence is 16 residues long. Trimming at V came to 4 bases and at J to 0 bases, leaving 2 bases not matched to a gene. The CDR3 DNA is TGCGCCAGCAGCCAACTAGCGGGGGCGAACACCGGGGAGCTGTTTTTT. Translation: CASSQLAGANTGELFF.

This clonotype was found many times. The rearrangement links TRBV18 to TRBJ2-1; 7 bases map to TRBD2. The CDR3 extends over 16 amino acids. Unmatched junction bases numbered 8, after V lost 4 bases and J lost 2 bases. Germline assignment: CDR1 KGHSH and CDR2 LQKENI. This chain's CDR3 is CASSRLGEGPYNEQFF. Written as DNA, the CDR3 is TGTGCCAGCTCACGTCTAGGGGAGGGCCCCTACAATGAGCAGTTCTTC.

The chain is built from TRBV3-1 and TRBJ2-7; D possibly matches TRBD1 or TRBD2 (5 bases each). Deletions cut 1 base from V and 3 bases from J, with 10 bases between. This CDR3 has 14 amino acids. Germline-derived CDR1 and CDR2 are LGHDT and YNNKEL (reference sequence). The CDR3 spells CASSQGDVGYEQYF. The CDR3 DNA sequence: TGTGCCAGCAGCCAAGGGGACGTAGGCTACGAGCAGTACTTC.

The rearrangement uses TRBV28 and TRBJ2-7; 9 nucleotides match TRBD1. The germline V gene encodes CDR1 MDHEN and CDR2 SYDVKM. CDR3 length: 14 amino acids. With 6 bases clipped from V and 6 bases from J, the junction kept 9 bases outside the gene matches. DNA for the CDR3: TGTGCCAGCAGGGCCGGGACAGGGTCCGTCGAGCAGTACTTC. Its translation: CASRAGTGSVEQYF.

On this clonotype: This may come from a read error, since a much larger clone is one base off. Likely a read error: the CDR3 ends without its conserved phenylalanine or tryptophan. This sequence joins TRBV29-1 and TRBJ1-1; D is undetermined. Trimming took 3 bases from V and 1 from J, leaving 6 bases between them. The germline V gene encodes CDR1 SQVTM and CDR2 ANQGSEA. The CDR3 has 12 residues. The CDR3 region is CSVDTGNTEAFC. Here the CDR3 DNA reads TGCAGCGTTGATACGGGGAACACTGAAGCTTTCTGT.

This clonotype has ten or more counts. The chain combines TRBV7-6 with TRBJ2-3; 14 positions match TRBD2. The CDR3 length is 15 residues. Germline values: CDR1 SGHVS, CDR2 FNYEAQ. The V and J ends lost 4 bases and 5 bases, in that order; junction bases with no gene match: 2. CDR3 residues: CASSWTSGGQDTQYF. The CDR3 DNA reads as TGTGCCAGCAGCTGGACTAGCGGGGGGCAAGATACGCAGTATTTT.

This clonotype was seen only a few times. CDR3 amino acids: CASSVGGVHSYNEQFF. The CDR3 region has the DNA TGTGCCAGCAGCGTAGGAGGGGTTCACTCCTACAATGAGCAGTTCTTC. This chain uses TRBV9 with TRBJ2-1; D possibly uses TRBD1 or TRBD2 (5 bases each). The CDR3 is 16 amino acids. Deletions cut 0 bases from V and 0 bases from J, with 10 bases between. Germline assignment: CDR1 SGDLS and CDR2 YYNGEE.

This clonotype was counted at least ten times. The chain joins TRBV29-1 to TRBJ2-7, with TRBD1 identical over 10 bases. Trimming cost V 6 bases and J 7 bases; bases outside gene matches: 6. CDR1 SQVTM and CDR2 ANQGSEA come from the germline V gene. The CDR3 loop spans 12 amino acids. CDR3 nucleotides: TGCAGCGTCGGGACAGGGGACGGTGAGCAGTACTTC. Translating gives CSVGTGDGEQYF.

This clonotype was counted only a few times. V gene TRBV5-1 combines with J gene TRBJ1-1; no clear D. Germline CDR1 reads SGHRS; CDR2 reads YFSETQ. V lost 4 bases to trimming and J lost 0 bases, with 13 bases between them. This CDR3 is 15 amino acids long. As DNA, the CDR3 is TGCGCCAGCAGCCTTCTTGACGGCATGAACACTGAAGCTTTCTTT. Translation gives CASSLLDGMNTEAFF.

In this sample, this clonotype turned up many times. V gene TRBV20-1 combines with J gene TRBJ1-3, with 8 bases identical to TRBD1. Germline V gene data show CDR1 as DFQATT and CDR2 as SNEGSKA (reference sequence). The V and J ends lost 2 bases and 0 bases, in that order; junction bases with no gene match: 9. This CDR3 region has 17 residues. In DNA, the CDR3 is TGCAGTGCTAGACGCTATCGGACAGGGCTCTCTGGAAACACCATATATTTT. This sequence encodes CSARRYRTGLSGNTIYF.